The 15 T cell receptor beta chains in this list originate from one sample, sequenced in a study of monozygotic twins with inflammatory bowel disease (dated by TCRdb to the late 2010s). Libraries came from 5' RACE. The sequencer listed for this sample is Illumina HiSeq 2500. The reads underwent TCRdb reprocessing, giving one record for each CDR3 protein sequence and no DNA. For this sample, the table gives just over 300,000 distinct CDR3 sequences. The ten largest clones represent less than 6.5% of the sample. Sequencing was done on a sample of blood. Receptors were obtained from a human donor with ulcerative colitis or Crohn's disease, or a healthy co-twin of an affected twin (not recorded which).

J is TRBJ2-5 and V is TRBV7-3; lacking DNA, the TRBD1 call made by TCRdb goes unchecked. CDR3 length: 14 residues. Germline CDR1 reads SGHTA; CDR2 reads FQGTGA. This chain's CDR3 is CASSLTPGVETQYF.

The chain joins TRBV12-3 or TRBV12-4 to TRBJ2-6; as DNA is missing, the TRBD1 call by TCRdb cannot be tested. This CDR3 is built from 17 residues. The CDR3 here is CASSPTGQGSGANVLTF.

The chain employs TRBV5-6 and TRBJ2-3; no DNA is available, so the TRBD1 call from TCRdb remains unchecked. The CDR3 is 15 residues long. Germline V CDR1 and CDR2: SGHDT, YYEEEE. CDR3 residues: CASSPGGALADTQYF.

This sequence joins TRBV6-1 and TRBJ1-5; without DNA, the TCRdb call of TRBD1 cannot be checked. This CDR3 is 15 amino acids long. Germline lookup yields CDR1 MNHNS and CDR2 SASEGT. CDR3 loop: CASRDRGRSNQPQHF.

The V and J genes are TRBV28 and TRBJ2-7; the D call from TCRdb, TRBD1, cannot be confirmed without DNA. This CDR3 has 14 amino acids. CDR1 MDHEN and CDR2 SYDVKM come from the germline V gene. CDR3 protein: CASSPTGGAKEQYF.

This chain connects TRBV30 to TRBJ2-3. The CDR3 length is 13 residues. Germline V CDR1 and CDR2: GTSNPN, SVGIG (reference sequence). The CDR3 reads CAWSGDGTDTQYF. The full variable domain, with the rest looked up from reference TRBV30 and TRBJ2-3, is SQTIHQWPATLVQPVGSPLSLECTVEGTSNPNLYWYRQAAGRGLQLLFYSVGIGQISSEVPQNLSASRPQDRQFILSSKKLLLSDSGFYLCAWSGDGTDTQYFGPGTRLTVL.

This rearrangement joins TRBV11-2 to TRBJ1-3. CDR3 length: 13 residues. In germline, CDR1 is SGHAT, CDR2 FQNNGV. The CDR3: CASSLDPRNTIYF.

This sequence joins TRBV25-1 and TRBJ1-4; no DNA is available, so the TRBD1 call from TCRdb remains unchecked. Germline CDR1 reads MGHDK; CDR2 reads SYGVNS. The CDR3 has 17 amino acids. CDR3 loop: CASSVFPGGSTNEKLFF.

The chain combines TRBV28 with TRBJ2-3; TCRdb indicates TRBD1, and absent DNA this call remains unverified. CDR1 and CDR2 from the germline V gene are MDHEN and SYDVKM. The CDR3 is 14 residues long. CDR3 in amino acids: CAARGDISTDTQYF.

The V call is TRBV15, the J call TRBJ1-2; TCRdb calls TRBD1, which cannot be checked without DNA. This CDR3 comprises 15 residues. Germline-derived CDR1 and CDR2 are LNHNV and YYDKDF (reference sequence). CDR3 amino acids: CATSRGQGDNYGYTF.

The genes are TRBV7-9 and TRBJ2-1; TCRdb's D call, TRBD1, is unchecked because there is no DNA. CDR3 length equals 17 residues. Germline assignment: CDR1 SEHNR and CDR2 FQNEAQ (reference sequence). CDR3: CASSLVQRGQGRNEQFF. The full variable domain, in which reference TRBV7-9 and TRBJ2-1 provide the parts outside the CDR3, is DTGVSQNPRHKITKRGQNVTFRCDPISEHNRLYWYRQTLGQGPEFLTYFQNEAQLEKSRLLSDRFSAERPKGSFSTLEIQRTEQGDSAMYLCASSLVQRGQGRNEQFFGPGTRLTVL.

The chain uses TRBV6-5 and TRBJ2-3. The CDR3 consists of 13 residues. CDR1 is MNHEY and CDR2 is SVGAGI in the germline V gene. The CDR3 is CASAGLAADTQYF.

The rearrangement uses TRBV5-1 and TRBJ2-5. The CDR3 extends over 15 amino acids. Germline CDR1 SGHRS, CDR2 YFSETQ. The CDR3 sequence is CASSLTRTYQETQYF.

The chain has TRBV27 and TRBJ2-2; TCRdb returns TRBD1, unconfirmable since there is no DNA. Germline V gene data show CDR1 as MNHEY and CDR2 as SMNVEV (reference sequence). This CDR3 is built from 14 residues. Here the CDR3 reads CASSNTGGNGELFF.

The gene calls are TRBV24-1 and TRBJ2-1; the D call from TCRdb, TRBD2, cannot be confirmed without DNA. CDR3 length: 19 residues. Germline-derived CDR1 and CDR2 are KGHDR and SFDVKD. The CDR3 loop is CATSEPGLAGGRSYNEQFF.